This entry concerns a single T cell receptor beta chain. This entry belongs to a study of blood T cell repertoires in COVID-19. TCRdb's copy holds only in-frame clones and misses some; the assay was immunoSEQ multiplex PCR. Of 200,000 to 250,000 clones in the sample, approximately 80% were seen once. Germline V gene sequence: CDR1 LNHDA, CDR2 SQIVND (reference sequence). V shed 4 bases, J shed 6 bases, and the junction held 2 bases outside the gene matches. There are 14 residues in the CDR3. The chain links TRBV19 to TRBJ1-6; 8 nucleotides match TRBD1. The sequenced material came from peripheral blood. This receptor was taken from a woman in her sixties or seventies with active or convalescent COVID-19. The CDR3 protein is CASSTDRGNSPLHF. CDR3 nucleotide sequence: TGTGCCAGTAGTACCGACAGGGGTAATTCACCCCTCCACTTT.